This TCR beta chain was identified in a study of blood T cell repertoires in COVID-19. At the level of the study: The samples span acute and convalescent COVID-19 from the United States, Italy and Spain. The analysed material was cDNA or gDNA that came from T cells, B-cell-depleted T cells, or PBMCs.

Produced via immunoSEQ multiplex PCR; TCRdb's table is partial and in-frame only. The sample shows approximately 300,000 clones, about nine tenths of them seen only once. The CDR3 covers 14 residues. Per the germline V gene, CDR1 is SNHLY and CDR2 is FYNNEI. Trimming cost V 10 bases and J 0 bases, with 14 bases left between them. The chain carries TRBV2 and TRBJ2-3, with a tentative D call TRBD2 (5 bases). This receptor was identified in a woman aged 25 to 39 with COVID-19, enrolled during active disease. Sequencing used peripheral blood. The chain's CDR3 is CATTDFSSTDTQYF. CDR3 bases: TGTGCCACTACGGACTTTTCTAGCACAGATACGCAGTATTTT. The full variable domain, in which reference TRBV2 and TRBJ2-3 provide the parts outside the CDR3, is EPEVTQTPSHQVTQMGQEVILRCVPISNHLYFYWYRQILGQKVEFLVSFYNNEISEKSEIFDDQFSVERPDGSNFTLKIRSTKLEDSAMYFCATTDFSSTDTQYFGPGTRLTVL.